A single sample is the source of the 23 T cell receptor beta chains below, sequenced in a study of blood T cell repertoires in COVID-19 (dated by TCRdb to between 2020 and 2021). Libraries were built with the immunoSEQ multiplex PCR assay. TCRdb's version of the immuneACCESS table is confined to in-frame rearrangements and falls short of the full clone set. An unresolved V gene accounts for under half of the shortfall where checked; the remainder is of unknown origin. The sample has 150,000 to 200,000 clones on record, roughly 80% of them singletons. The ten top clones hold about 2.6% of the sample. Sequenced sample: peripheral blood. The receptors here all came from a human donor with acute or convalescent COVID-19. The donor label of this sample is uncertain.

The gene calls are TRBV6-1 and TRBJ2-7; 9 nucleotides match TRBD2. CDR3 length equals 14 residues. Per the germline V gene, CDR1 is MNHNS and CDR2 is SASEGT. After removal of 2 bases from V and 3 bases from J, the junction contained 2 bases not matched to a gene. CDR3 DNA sequence: TGTGCCAGCAGTGAAAGCGGGAGGAACTACGAGCAGTACTTC. This encodes CASSESGRNYEQYF.

V is TRBV5-6 and J is TRBJ2-7; 9 bases map to TRBD2. With V trimmed by 0 bases and J by 3 bases, 4 bases remained unmatched. CDR1 is SGHDT and CDR2 is YYEEEE in the germline V gene. The CDR3 sequence is 15 residues long. CDR3 sequence (DNA): TGTGCCAGCAGCTTGGACCGACTAGCGGACTACGAGCAGTACTTC. This gives the protein CASSLDRLADYEQYF.

The chain employs TRBV19 and TRBJ2-3; TRBD2 agrees at 15 bases. This CDR3 contains 17 residues. CDR1 is LNHDA, CDR2 SQIVND, per germline (reference sequence). Losses at the gene ends were 7 bases for V and 4 bases for J; bases not matched to a gene: 9. As DNA, the CDR3 is TGTGCCAGTACTCGGACTAGCGGGGGGGAGCGTGCAGATACGCAGTATTTT. Amino acid sequence: CASTRTSGGERADTQYF. Looking up the rest from reference TRBV19 and TRBJ2-3 gives the full variable domain: DGGITQSPKYLFRKEGQNVTLSCEQNLNHDAMYWYRQDPGQGLRLIYYSQIVNDFQKGDIAEGYSVSREKKESFPLTVTSAQKNPTAFYLCASTRTSGGERADTQYFGPGTRLTVL.

The V call is TRBV5-1, the J call TRBJ2-3; TRBD2 agrees at 7 bases. Germline CDR1 SGHRS, CDR2 YFSETQ. The CDR3 spans 13 residues. Losses at the gene ends were 0 bases for V and 6 bases for J; bases not matched to a gene: 1. CDR3 nucleotides: TGCGCCAGCAGCTTGGTGGGGGGGGATACGCAGTATTTT. Protein sequence: CASSLVGGDTQYF.

This clone has only a few counts. The chain uses TRBV19 and TRBJ2-1; D uncertain. Trimming pared 5 bases from V and 0 bases from J, leaving 14 bases between. Germline lookup yields CDR1 LNHDA and CDR2 SQIVND (reference sequence). The CDR3 is 16 amino acids. The CDR3 DNA reads as TGTGCCAGTAGTGTCAGAGGTTTCAGCTCCTACAATGAGCAGTTCTTC. This sequence encodes CASSVRGFSSYNEQFF.

CDR3 residues: CASSPPQGAGYGYTF. CDR3 nucleotides: TGTGCCAGCAGCCCCCCACAGGGGGCAGGGTATGGCTACACCTTC. This chain links TRBV9 with TRBJ1-2, with 9 bases lining up with TRBD1. Germline values: CDR1 SGDLS, CDR2 YYNGEE. The CDR3 loop spans 15 amino acids. Trimming took 4 bases from V and 5 from J; bases not matched to a gene: 9.

The CDR3 nucleotides are TGTGCCAGTAGTATGGGGGGAGTCTATAATTCACCCCTCCACTTT. This encodes CASSMGGVYNSPLHF. This chain connects TRBV19 to TRBJ1-6; TRBD1 is a possible D gene (5 bases). The germline CDR1 and CDR2 sequences are LNHDA and SQIVND (reference sequence). V gave up 3 bases and J gave up 3 bases, with 9 bases separating them. The CDR3 runs 15 residues.

The chain links TRBV6-5 to TRBJ2-2, with TRBD1 matching over 9 bases. The CDR3 loop spans 14 amino acids. Germline V lookup: CDR1 MNHEY, CDR2 SVGAGI. V lost 6 bases, J lost 5 bases, and 4 bases stayed unmatched. This CDR3 reads CASRDRGRTGELFF. The DNA of the CDR3 is TGTGCCAGCAGGGACAGGGGTAGAACCGGGGAGCTGTTTTTT.

This rearrangement joins TRBV15 to TRBJ1-1, with D uncertain. V lost 0 bases, J lost 7 bases, and 6 bases lay in between. Looked up from germline, CDR1 is LNHNV and CDR2 is YYDKDF (reference sequence). The CDR3 covers 12 residues. The CDR3 protein is CATSRDRFEAFF. CDR3 nucleotides: TGTGCCACCAGCAGAGACAGGTTTGAAGCTTTCTTT.

The CDR3, as DNA: TGCGCCAGCAGTCGTGGGCAGGGAACCGGGGAGCTGTTTTTT. Translation: CASSRGQGTGELFF. The chain combines TRBV4-1 with TRBJ2-2; D is possibly TRBD1 (5 bases). With 6 bases removed from V and 5 bases from J, the gap between germline ends came to 13 bases. This CDR3 region has 14 residues. The germline CDR1 and CDR2 sequences are MGHRA and YSYEKL.

This chain joins TRBV5-1 and TRBJ2-1, with TRBD1 matching over 9 bases. The CDR3 covers 16 residues. V lost 4 bases, J lost 7 bases, and 12 bases stayed unmatched. Germline V gives CDR1 SGHRS, CDR2 YFSETQ. In DNA form, the CDR3 reads TGCGCCAGCAGCCCCTCGGACAGGGGAGGGAGTAATGAGCAGTTCTTC. Amino acid sequence: CASSPSDRGGSNEQFF.

This chain joins TRBV11-3 and TRBJ2-3; 8 nucleotides align to TRBD2. The trim removed 1 base at V and 2 bases at J, leaving 5 bases unmatched. Germline V gene sequence: CDR1 SGHNT, CDR2 YENEEA. The CDR3 consists of 16 residues. The CDR3 coding sequence is TGTGCCAGCAGCTTAGGGGCGGGAGGCCCCACAGATACGCAGTATTTT. Translated, it gives CASSLGAGGPTDTQYF.

V is TRBV29-1 and J is TRBJ1-4, with 9 nucleotides matching TRBD1. V was pared by 4 bases and J by 0 bases, with 3 bases of the junction left unmatched. The germline gives CDR1 SQVTM, CDR2 ANQGSEA. The CDR3 contains 15 residues. CDR3 in DNA: TGCAGCGTTGGGGACAGGGCTCCAACTAATGAAAAACTGTTTTTT. This translates into CSVGDRAPTNEKLFF.

V and J are TRBV3-1 (or the pseudogene TRBV3-2) and TRBJ1-1, with D tentatively TRBD1 (6 bases). Looked up from germline, CDR1 is LGHDT and CDR2 is YNNKEL (reference sequence). This CDR3 is built from 15 residues. Trimming removed 4 bases from V and 0 bases from J, with 12 bases in between. The CDR3 DNA is TGTGCCAGCAGCCTTGGACAGTTCATGAACACTGAAGCTTTCTTT. This codes for CASSLGQFMNTEAFF.

The rearrangement joins TRBV7-2 to TRBJ2-1; TRBD2 matches 7 bases. J lost 7 bases, V lost 5 bases, and 8 bases had no gene match. CDR3 length: 14 amino acids. Germline values: CDR1 SGHTA, CDR2 FQGNSA. This chain's CDR3 is CASSQGGSINEQFF. Written as DNA, the CDR3 is TGTGCCAGCAGCCAAGGCGGGAGTATTAATGAGCAGTTCTTC.

The CDR3 DNA reads as TGTGCCAGCAGCAGGCGGGGTTCCTACGAGCAGTACTTC. Encoded protein: CASSRRGSYEQYF. The chain has TRBV5-6 and TRBJ2-7, with D possibly being TRBD2 (6 bases). Trimming removed 4 bases at V and 1 base at J, with 9 bases between. Per germline, CDR1 SGHDT and CDR2 YYEEEE. The CDR3 sequence is 13 residues long.

The chain links TRBV7-9 to TRBJ1-3; 7 bases are shared with TRBD1. CDR3 length equals 16 residues. The V segment lost 5 bases and the J segment 0 bases; nucleotides outside the gene matches: 7. Per the germline V gene, CDR1 is SEHNR and CDR2 is FQNEAQ (reference sequence). This chain's CDR3 is CASSRGQSDSGNTIYF. Written as DNA, the CDR3 is TGTGCCAGCAGCCGGGGACAGTCCGACTCTGGAAACACCATATATTTT.

This clone was detected once. This sequence joins TRBV30 and TRBJ1-2, with a tentative D call TRBD1 (5 bases). CDR1 GTSNPN and CDR2 SVGIG come from the germline V gene (reference sequence). V lost 1 base and J 9 bases, leaving 9 bases between the germline ends. This CDR3 has 11 residues. The CDR3 DNA reads TGTGCCTGGAGTGGGGGGGTTAGCTACACCTTC. It specifies CAWSGGVSYTF.

V and J are TRBV7-2 and TRBJ1-5; 7 positions agree with TRBD1. The CDR3 spans 14 residues. The V gene's germline CDR1 is SGHTA and CDR2 FQGNSA. V lost 2 bases and J lost 7; bases outside the gene matches: 5. The CDR3 reads CASSLKGAEQPQHF. CDR3 DNA: TGTGCCAGCAGCTTAAAGGGGGCGGAACAGCCCCAGCATTTT.

The rearrangement links TRBV5-1 to TRBJ1-5, with 7 bases matching TRBD1. Unmatched junction bases numbered 14, after V lost 1 base and J lost 4 bases. This CDR3 comprises 18 residues. The germline gives CDR1 SGHRS, CDR2 YFSETQ. Written as DNA, the CDR3 is TGCGCCAGCAGCTTGTTTATGGGCAGGGGGTGGGTAAATCAGCCCCAGCATTTT. As protein: CASSLFMGRGWVNQPQHF.

In nucleotides, the CDR3 is TGTGCCAGCAGCTTTTCGCTAGCGGGGACAAACAATGAGCAGTTCTTC. It is translated as CASSFSLAGTNNEQFF. V usage is TRBV5-4 and J usage is TRBJ2-1; 9 bases agree with TRBD2. Germline lookup yields CDR1 SGHNT and CDR2 YYREEE (reference sequence). The CDR3 extends over 16 amino acids. Unmatched junction bases numbered 8, after V lost 2 bases and J lost 5 bases.

This clone was counted only a few times. The chain carries TRBV28 and TRBJ1-2; 9 nucleotides line up with TRBD1. The CDR3 runs to 16 residues. Germline values: CDR1 MDHEN, CDR2 SYDVKM. Germline trimming cut 2 bases from V and 3 bases from J; bases unmatched to any gene: 7. The CDR3 sequence is CASSLRSTGGDYGYTF. Written as DNA, the CDR3 is TGTGCCAGCAGTTTACGATCGACAGGGGGGGACTATGGCTACACCTTC.

The V call is TRBV19, the J call TRBJ2-1; 8 bases match TRBD2. V lost 3 bases and J lost 9; bases outside the gene matches: 4. The CDR3 covers 13 residues. CDR1 is LNHDA, CDR2 SQIVND, per germline (reference sequence). This CDR3 is CASSIIAGSEQFF. For the CDR3, the DNA is TGTGCCAGTAGTATCATAGCGGGAAGTGAGCAGTTCTTC.